This T cell receptor (beta chain) was recovered during a study of blood T cell repertoires in COVID-19 (dated by TCRdb to 2020 to 2021). Regarding the study in general: Samples covering the acute and convalescent phases of COVID-19 were provided by collaborators in the United States, Italy and Spain. The material from the prospective study consisted of cDNA or gDNA derived from T cells, B-cell-depleted T cells, or PBMCs. The dataset comprised deeply sampled blood TCRbeta repertoires from subjects exposed to, actively infected with, or recovered from COVID-19. The repertoires were released in a freely available public database intended as a resource for research on the immune response to SARS-CoV-2. Samples were obtained from the ongoing ImmuneRACE study (first 160 participants) and from 1,254 subjects provided by 6 global collaborators. Sample metadata almost always included a de-identified subject ID, COVID-19 status, age in years and sex. Where available, HLA class I and class II types were obtained from metadata supplied by the sample provider rather than from assay-based typing. Summary of the overall study and its limitations: How much clinical and demographic metadata was included differed by source and by participant, and the metadata was provided uncurated.

The immunoSEQ Assay, a bias-controlled multiplex PCR, was used to amplify TCRbeta CDR3 regions from genomic DNA. The paper's data handling went like this. The number of nucleated cells in each sample was estimated by amplification of reference gene primers within the assay. To quantify the absolute abundance of each unique TCRbeta CDR3 rearrangement, sequence reads were collapsed and filtered. For each sample, productive Simpson clonality was calculated by taking the square root of Simpson's diversity index across productive rearrangements. Held by TCRdb, this immuneACCESS table contains in-frame sequences only and omits some clones. Under half of the omission traces to an unresolved V gene where checked; the cause of the rest is unknown. The V and J calls and the clone size are those of that table, but D and trimming were determined from the DNA. For this sample there are about 140,000 clones; more than 70% appear just once. The ten top clones hold roughly a tenth of the sample.

The collaborating institutions used their own protocols to collect whole blood in K2EDTA tubes. For TCRbeta analysis, collaborators shipped samples as frozen whole blood, isolated PBMCs, or DNA extracted from either of those sample types. According to the germline V gene, CDR1 reads MNHNS and CDR2 reads SASEGT. The V and J ends are trimmed by 0 bases and 6 bases, leaving 12 bases between them. From cysteine to phenylalanine, the CDR3 is 15 amino acids long. Kept here is only the CDR3 DNA, which spans 45 bases and is read in frame from base 1. Comments on this clone: Its antigen is not yet known. One base away there is no much larger clone; base qualities are not given.

The chain couples TRBV6-1 to TRBJ1-5; the D segment could be TRBD1, given 5 matching bases. This receptor was obtained from a middle-aged man with active or convalescent COVID-19. The specimen sequenced was peripheral blood. The CDR3 region: CASSEATVGIQPQHF. The DNA sequence is TGTGCCAGCAGTGAAGCGACAGTGGGGATTCAGCCCCAGCATTTT.